This TCR beta chain was observed in a study of T cell changes during pregnancy in multiple sclerosis. Germline CDR1 SQVTM, CDR2 ANQGSEA. The CDR3 contains 14 residues. Trimming took off 3 bases at V and 2 bases at J, with 11 bases between the two ends. TCRdb keeps only in-frame clones here, not all; method: immunoSEQ multiplex PCR. The data hold about 44,000 clones, with 95% to 96% observed a single time. This clonotype was sampled from a female donor with multiple sclerosis, enrolled in a pregnancy study. The chain combines TRBV29-1 with TRBJ2-1, with D unclear. The source material was peripheral blood, sampled in the second trimester of pregnancy. The CDR3 loop is CSVDPPGTYNEQFF. DNA for the CDR3: TGCAGCGTTGACCCCCCAGGCACCTACAATGAGCAGTTCTTC.